The rows below give T cell receptor beta chains drawn from one sample of a study of CD8 T cells in ankylosing spondylitis. Each CDR3 protein is one row after TCRdb ran MiXCR on the 5' RACE reads. Found here are approximately 350,000 distinct CDR3 sequences, approximately 20% of them singletons; the top ten hold under 15%. Input material: blood, either unsorted or a sorted T cell fraction (not recorded which). These receptors came from a male donor with ankylosing spondylitis or in good health (not recorded which). CDR3s include the opening cysteine and the closing phenylalanine or tryptophan. The D gene is left open where the match is weak. Clone size is shown for a subset of rows, as once, few, many or a class of expanded clone.

v_gene,j_gene,d_gene,abundance,CDR3aa,CDR3nt
TRBV30,TRBJ2-3,.,.,CAWSLVWGQAVLPDTQYF,TGTGCCTGGAGTTTAGTTTGGGGGCAGGCCGTTCTCCCAGATACGCAGTATTTT
TRBV5-1,TRBJ2-5,.,.,CASSPPQGRETQYF,TGCGCCAGCAGCCCCCCACAGGGACGAGAGACCCAGTACTTC
TRBV27,TRBJ2-3,TRBD1,few,CACWTGRTDTQYF,TGTGCCTGCTGGACAGGCCGGACAGATACGCAGTATTTT
TRBV6-1,TRBJ2-3,.,few,CASSKGSYTDTQYF,TGTGCCAGCAGCAAAGGGTCCTACACAGATACGCAGTATTTT
TRBV20-1,TRBJ2-7,.,.,CSAWQGLVEQYF,TGCAGTGCTTGGCAGGGCCTGGTCGAGCAGTACTTC
TRBV6-5,TRBJ2-7,TRBD1,.,CASSYGTGQVDEQYF,TGTGCCAGCAGTTACGGGACAGGTCAAGTAGACGAGCAGTACTTC
TRBV30,TRBJ2-1,.,few,CASLGMSGEQFF,TGTGCCTCCCTCGGGATGTCGGGTGAGCAGTTCTTC
TRBV7-9,TRBJ2-2,.,.,CASSLVRTQAGELFF,TGTGCCAGCAGCTTAGTGCGGACACAGGCCGGGGAGCTGTTTTTT
TRBV18,TRBJ2-3,.,few,CASSPPSSTDTQYF,TGTGCCAGCTCACCACCTTCTAGCACAGATACGCAGTATTTT
TRBV2,TRBJ2-5,TRBD2,few,CASSEEVAGKETQYF,TGTGCCAGCAGTGAAGAGGTAGCGGGTAAAGAGACCCAGTACTTC